The 3 T cell receptor beta chains reported below all come from one sample, sequenced in a study of T cell repertoires in cytomegalovirus infection. TCRdb re-analysed the reads in MiXCR, keeping a single row per CDR3 protein. Here the sample spans approximately 76,000 distinct CDR3 sequences, roughly 25% being singletons. These receptors have no identified antigens. The source was CD8+ T cells from cultured PBMCs, collected from culture after CMV antigen stimulation. The origin of the receptors is a human donor in good health (CMV status not recorded). Some clones in this sample may be carry-over from other donors' samples.

This clonotype appeared many times. This sequence joins TRBV11-2 and TRBJ1-2; possible D gene TRBD1, 5 bases. The CDR3 extends over 13 amino acids. Per the germline V gene, CDR1 is SGHAT and CDR2 is FQNNGV. V gave up 5 bases and J gave up 8 bases, with 15 bases separating them. For the CDR3, the DNA is TGTGCCAGCAGCCTCGGGACGGGCGAGGGCTACACCTTC. Protein: CASSLGTGEGYTF.

This clonotype was recorded many times. This chain uses TRBV12-3 or TRBV12-4 with TRBJ2-2; D remains ambiguous. This CDR3 has 12 amino acids. With 3 bases removed from V and 5 bases from J, the gap between germline ends came to 4 bases. The CDR3 nucleotides read TGTGCCAGCAGTTTCGGGACCGGGGAGCTGTTTTTT. Protein product: CASSFGTGELFF.

The chain has TRBV6-2 or TRBV6-3 and TRBJ1-1; 10 nucleotides match TRBD1. The CDR3 is made up of 14 amino acids. Unmatched junction bases numbered 6, after V lost 6 bases and J lost 5 bases. The germline gives CDR1 MNHEY, CDR2 SVGEGT. The CDR3 DNA reads TGTGCCAGCAGAACGGGACAGGGGTGGACTGAAGCTTTCTTT. It specifies CASRTGQGWTEAFF.